One TCR beta chain is described in this entry. The sample comes from a study of shared clonotypes between healthy human individuals. Sequencing used immunoSEQ multiplex PCR; TCRdb keeps in-frame clones, though not all of them. The table records about 960,000 clones, over 60% of them present only once. V shed 8 bases and J 9 bases; nucleotides not matched to a gene: 12. The length of the CDR3 is 14 residues. Germline CDR1 reads SNHLY; CDR2 reads FYNNEI. The chain joins TRBV2 to TRBJ2-7, with 11 positions matching TRBD2. The material sequenced was memory CD4+ T cells sorted from blood. The subset was: CD45RA-negative fraction. The clonotype originates from a young man in good health. CDR3 loop: CASAASGRIGRQYF. CDR3 nucleotides: TGTGCCAGCGCTGCTAGCGGGAGGATCGGGCGGCAGTACTTC.